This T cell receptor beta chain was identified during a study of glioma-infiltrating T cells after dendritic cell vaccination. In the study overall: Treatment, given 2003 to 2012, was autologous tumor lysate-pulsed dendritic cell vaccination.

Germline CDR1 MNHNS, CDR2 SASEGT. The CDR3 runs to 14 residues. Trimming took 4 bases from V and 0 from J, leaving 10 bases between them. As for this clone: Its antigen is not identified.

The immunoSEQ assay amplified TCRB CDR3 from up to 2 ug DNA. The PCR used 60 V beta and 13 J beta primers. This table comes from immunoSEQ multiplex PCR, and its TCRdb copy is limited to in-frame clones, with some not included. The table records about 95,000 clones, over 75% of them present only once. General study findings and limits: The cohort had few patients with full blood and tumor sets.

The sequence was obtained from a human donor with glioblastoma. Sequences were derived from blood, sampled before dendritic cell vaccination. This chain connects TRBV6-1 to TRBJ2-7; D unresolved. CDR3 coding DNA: TGTGCCAGCAGTGGAGAAGCCCTCTCCTACGAGCAGTACTTC. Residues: CASSGEALSYEQYF.